This T cell receptor (beta chain) emerged from a study of blood T cell repertoires in COVID-19. About the research overall: Samples representing acute and convalescent COVID-19 were sourced from the United States, Italy and Spain. Sample material is recorded as cDNA or gDNA derived from T cells, B-cell-depleted T cells, or PBMCs.

Per the germline V gene, CDR1 is DFQATT and CDR2 is SNEGSKA (reference sequence). The CDR3 is made up of 11 amino acids. Trimming stripped 5 bases from V and 4 bases from J, with 8 bases between. Authors' methods: Amplified reference gene primers provided the basis for estimating nucleated cell counts. Only in-frame clones appear in the TCRdb table, and some are missing; sequencing was by immunoSEQ multiplex PCR. V, J and clone size derive from that table, while D and trimming were established from the DNA sequence. The data contain over 85,000 clones, about 86% of them singletons. The sequence came from a woman older than 75 with acute or convalescent COVID-19. The sequenced material came from peripheral blood. The chain has TRBV20-1 and TRBJ1-2; D gene ambiguous. The CDR3 protein is CSAGAGYGYTF. Here the CDR3 DNA reads TGCAGTGCTGGCGCGGGCTATGGCTACACCTTC.